This record concerns one T cell receptor (beta chain) sequence. The sample originates from a study of OX40 agonist ivuxolimab in advanced cancers. V lost 0 bases, J lost 5 bases, and 5 bases lay in between. This CDR3 has 12 amino acids. The germline V gene encodes CDR1 SGHKS and CDR2 YYEKEE (reference sequence). Libraries were prepared by immunoSEQ multiplex PCR; TCRdb keeps only in-frame clonotypes and omits some of them. Of 65,000 to 80,000 clones listed, about 92% are singletons. The TCR sequence derives from an adult with an advanced solid tumor such as melanoma, head and neck, liver or kidney cancer. V gene TRBV5-5 combines with J gene TRBJ1-2; D gene uncertain. The starting material was CD4+ or CD8+ T cells sorted from blood, obtained in a trial of the OX40 agonist ivuxolimab. The CDR3 loop reads CASSLESYGYTF. CDR3 nucleotides: TGTGCCAGCAGCTTGGAGTCTTATGGCTACACCTTC.